This TCR beta chain was retrieved from a study of T-cell memory formation after mild COVID-19. This clonotype has just a few counts. V lost 0 bases, J lost 11 bases, and 36 bases lay in between. CDR1 is SQVTM, CDR2 ANQGSEA, per germline. The CDR3 is 20 residues long. TCRdb processed the 5' RACE reads anew with MiXCR; each CDR3 protein has one entry. Of some 110,000 distinct CDR3 sequences listed, 15% to 20% are singletons. The source of this sequence is an adult woman who had mild COVID-19 (a few samples of this study predate the infection). Cell type and time point are not known. The chain is built from TRBV29-1 and TRBJ2-3; possibly TRBD1 for D (6 bases). The sample taken for sequencing was PBMCs or a T cell subset sorted from them (not recorded which). CDR3 sequence (DNA): TGCAGCGTTGAAGATGGTACAGGGCCAGACTCGGGGAAAATCTCGTTTGGGCAGTATTTT. The encoded protein is CSVEDGTGPDSGKISFGQYF.